The 21 T cell receptor beta chains in this list originate from one sample, sequenced in a study of cytomegalovirus exposure and HLA in healthy donors. The PCR ran on 60 Vbeta and 13 Jbeta primers. Produced via immunoSEQ multiplex PCR; TCRdb's table is partial and in-frame only. The sample lists tens of thousands of clones, 76% seen once, with more than 1.3% in the top ten. The sample was PBMCs. Every receptor here comes from a male donor in good health and CMV-seronegative.

This chain connects TRBV28 to TRBJ2-7, with 9 positions matching TRBD1. CDR3 length: 16 residues. With 3 bases clipped from V and 3 bases from J, the junction kept 9 bases outside the gene matches. Germline V gene sequence: CDR1 MDHEN, CDR2 SYDVKM. The CDR3 sequence is CASSFRTGTGYYEQYF. The DNA of the CDR3 is TGTGCCAGCAGTTTTCGGACCGGGACAGGGTACTACGAGCAGTACTTC.

This chain links TRBV10-3 with TRBJ2-7; 7 nucleotides agree with TRBD1. The CDR3 consists of 13 residues. In germline, CDR1 is ENHRY, CDR2 SYGVKD. The junction had 6 bases not matched to a gene; V was cut back by 8 bases and J by 2 bases. The DNA for the CDR3 is TGTGCCATCCGTCAGGGGGACCCCTACGAGCAGTACTTC. Its protein product is CAIRQGDPYEQYF.

Regarding this clone: The sample contains more than one DNA sequence encoding this CDR3. The CDR3 DNA reads TGTGCCACCAGCAGAGGACTAGCGGCGGCGACCCAGTACTTC. As protein: CATSRGLAAATQYF. The J gene is TRBJ2-5, the V gene TRBV15; the match to TRBD2 covers 9 bases. The CDR3 totals 14 residues. With 1 base clipped from V and 7 bases from J, the junction kept 4 bases outside the gene matches. Germline V CDR1 and CDR2: LNHNV, YYDKDF (reference sequence).

This clone was observed a handful of times. The J gene is TRBJ1-4, the V gene TRBV4-3; TRBD1 might be the D (5 bases). Trimming removed 3 bases at V and 12 bases at J, with 20 bases between. Looked up from germline, CDR1 is LGHNA and CDR2 is YSLEER. This CDR3 spans 15 amino acids. DNA for the CDR3: TGCGCCAGCAGCCAGGAACGGACACTGAGTCGGGAACTGTTTTTT. Protein product: CASSQERTLSRELFF.

In regard to this clone: The sample has other DNA sequences that encode this CDR3 too. The rearrangement joins TRBV18 to TRBJ1-5; a weak D match, TRBD1 (5 bases). This CDR3 comprises 14 residues. V was clipped by 2 bases and J by 0 bases, with 5 bases between them. CDR1 KGHSH and CDR2 LQKENI come from the germline V gene. The chain's CDR3 is CASSPDSSNQPQHF. CDR3 in DNA: TGTGCCAGCTCACCAGACAGTAGCAATCAGCCCCAGCATTTT.

V is TRBV5-1 and J is TRBJ2-3, with unresolved D. The germline V gene has CDR1 SGHRS and CDR2 YFSETQ. The V and J ends lost 4 bases and 2 bases respectively, with 8 bases between them. The CDR3 sequence is 13 residues long. The CDR3 here is CASSISPTDTQYF. CDR3 DNA: TGCGCCAGCAGCATTAGTCCCACAGATACGCAGTATTTT.

The chain has TRBV30 and TRBJ2-2, with D hard to call. The germline CDR1 and CDR2 sequences are GTSNPN and SVGIG (reference sequence). V dropped 1 base and J dropped 7 bases, with 4 bases sitting between them. The CDR3 has 11 residues. CDR3 nucleotide sequence: TGTGCCTGGAGTGCTCGCGGGGAGCTGTTTTTT. Its translation: CAWSARGELFF. Full variable domain (rest looked up from reference TRBV30 and TRBJ2-2): SQTIHQWPATLVQPVGSPLSLECTVEGTSNPNLYWYRQAAGRGLQLLFYSVGIGQISSEVPQNLSASRPQDRQFILSSKKLLLSDSGFYLCAWSARGELFFGEGSRLTVL.

The rearrangement uses TRBV9 and TRBJ1-3; D gene unclear. V lost 3 bases, J lost 0 bases, and 10 bases lay in between. This CDR3 contains 15 residues. CDR1 is SGDLS, CDR2 YYNGEE, per germline. The CDR3 spells CASSERLTSGNTIYF. CDR3 in DNA: TGTGCCAGCAGCGAAAGACTCACCTCTGGAAACACCATATATTTT.

The genes are TRBV4-3 and TRBJ2-6; TRBD1 matches at 8 bases. Germline assignment: CDR1 LGHNA and CDR2 YSLEER. The CDR3 runs 19 residues. The V gene end was trimmed by 0 bases and the J gene end by 3 bases; junction bases not matched to a gene: 10. The CDR3 region is CASSQELTGVKSGANVLTF. CDR3 nucleotides: TGCGCCAGCAGCCAAGAATTGACAGGGGTAAAGAGTGGGGCCAACGTCCTGACTTTC.

The V call is TRBV9, the J call TRBJ2-2; 12 bases align to TRBD2. The V segment lost 3 bases and the J segment 5 bases; nucleotides outside the gene matches: 2. The CDR3 spans 15 residues. The V gene's germline CDR1 is SGDLS and CDR2 YYNGEE. The CDR3 sequence is CASSAGTSGTGELFF. The CDR3 DNA sequence: TGTGCCAGCAGCGCCGGGACTAGCGGGACCGGGGAGCTGTTTTTT.

The V and J genes are TRBV21-1 and TRBJ1-2; TRBD1, the D gene given by the table, was not confirmed from the DNA. TRBV21-1 has pseudogene status. This CDR3 is built from 15 residues. The CDR3 region is CASSPNPGQNYGYTF. CDR3 bases: TGTGCCAGCAGTCCTAACCCCGGACAGAACTATGGCTACACCTTC.

The V call is TRBV6-5, the J call TRBJ1-3, with D possibly being TRBD1 (6 bases). V dropped 5 bases and J dropped 4 bases, with 9 bases sitting between them. The V gene's germline CDR1 is MNHEY and CDR2 SVGAGI. CDR3 size: 13 residues. CDR3 DNA sequence: TGTGCCAGCAGTCTTGGGACAGGAAACACCATATATTTT. Amino acids: CASSLGTGNTIYF.

This rearrangement joins TRBV4-3 to TRBJ2-4, with 10 nucleotides matching TRBD2. CDR1 and CDR2 (germline): LGHNA, YSLEER. With 0 bases clipped from V and 1 base from J, the junction kept 9 bases outside the gene matches. This CDR3 spans 19 amino acids. Here the CDR3 reads CASSQDPAGGLSAKNIQYF. CDR3 nucleotide sequence: TGCGCCAGCAGCCAAGACCCAGCGGGAGGGCTTTCGGCCAAAAACATTCAGTACTTC.

This clone has just one count. V gene TRBV28 combines with J gene TRBJ1-4, with 7 positions matching TRBD1. With 1 base clipped from V and 7 bases from J, the junction kept 6 bases outside the gene matches. Germline CDR1 and CDR2: MDHEN and SYDVKM. The CDR3 runs to 15 residues. CDR3 loop: CASSLFRQGGEKLFF. The CDR3 nucleotides read TGTGCCAGCAGTTTATTTCGACAGGGAGGTGAAAAACTGTTTTTT.

The chain carries TRBV30 and TRBJ1-1; D remains unclear. CDR1 is GTSNPN and CDR2 is SVGIG in the germline V gene (reference sequence). The CDR3 covers 11 residues. Trimming shortened V by 1 base and J by 7 bases, and 7 bases separated the two germline ends. The CDR3 region has the DNA TGTGCCTGGAGTGGGTCCAGTGAAGCTTTCTTT. Its protein is CAWSGSSEAFF.

The V call is TRBV7-2, the J call TRBJ2-1, with 9 bases aligning to TRBD2. J gave up 8 bases and V 6 bases, and 8 bases lay outside the gene matches. Germline V CDR1 and CDR2: SGHTA, FQGNSA. CDR3 length equals 14 residues. In DNA form, the CDR3 reads TGTGCCAGCAGTCCCGGGACTAGCCACGATGAGCAGTTCTTC. Encoded protein: CASSPGTSHDEQFF.

CDR3 bases: TGTGCCAGTAGTAGGAGTGGCAATCAGCCCCAGCATTTT. This translates into CASSRSGNQPQHF. The chain carries TRBV19 and TRBJ1-5; no firm D call. The CDR3 is made up of 13 amino acids. Germline V gene data show CDR1 as LNHDA and CDR2 as SQIVND (reference sequence). The V end lost 4 bases, the J end lost 2 bases, and 6 bases lay between the germline ends.

The chain has TRBV7-2 and TRBJ2-7; D is undetermined. CDR1 and CDR2 from the germline V gene are SGHTA and FQGNSA. CDR3 size: 13 residues. Trimming pared 1 base from V and 3 bases from J, leaving 7 bases between. For the CDR3, the DNA is TGTGCCAGCAGCTTAGGGAGAAACTACGAGCAGTACTTC. Amino acids: CASSLGRNYEQYF. The entire variable domain, with the rest obtained from reference TRBV7-2 and TRBJ2-7, is as follows: GAGVSQSPSNKVTEKGKDVELRCDPISGHTALYWYRQSLGQGLEFLIYFQGNSAPDKSGLPSDRFSAERTGGSVSTLTIQRTQQEDSAVYLCASSLGRNYEQYFGPGTRLTVT.

The chain employs TRBV4-3 and TRBJ1-3; possible D gene TRBD1, 5 bases. From germline, CDR1 is LGHNA and CDR2 YSLEER. V was cut by 1 base and J by 6 bases, with 16 bases left in between. The length of the CDR3 is 16 residues. Written as DNA, the CDR3 is TGCGCCAGCAGCCAAGGGGGTTTGGGGCTTGAAAACACCATATATTTT. Translation: CASSQGGLGLENTIYF.

The chain is built from TRBV4-3 and TRBJ1-1; perhaps TRBD1 as D (5 bases). The CDR3 spans 17 residues. The ends were cut back, 1 base at V and 7 bases at J, with 22 bases in the middle. Germline V gives CDR1 LGHNA, CDR2 YSLEER. The DNA of the CDR3 is TGCGCCAGCAGCCAAGGGTTGGAGGGGCTAGGATCGGATGAAGCTTTCTTT. Encoded protein: CASSQGLEGLGSDEAFF.

In its sample, this clone was seen a few times. The V call is TRBV23-1, the J call TRBJ2-6, with 7 bases matching TRBD1. TRBV23-1 falls under the ORF class, with uncertain function. V shed 4 bases, J shed 0 bases, and the junction held 6 bases outside the gene matches. CDR3 size: 17 residues. The chain's CDR3 is CASSRPGQTSGANVLTF. The CDR3 DNA follows: TGCGCCAGCAGTCGTCCGGGACAGACCTCTGGGGCCAACGTCCTGACTTTC.